One and the same sample provided the 26 T cell receptor beta chains below, sequenced in a study of shared clonotypes between healthy human individuals. The repertoire was sequenced with immunoSEQ multiplex PCR; TCRdb's copy has only in-frame clones and lacks some. The profile covers about 2.3 million clones, with 92% appearing a single time and around 0.35% taken by the ten largest. Sequencing was done on a sample of naive CD4+ T cells from PBMCs. As to subset: CD45RA+ positively selected. The source is a young man in good health. Some clones in this sample may be carry-over from other donors' samples.

The chain recombines TRBV6-5 with TRBJ2-3; D not resolved. CDR1 MNHEY and CDR2 SVGAGI come from the germline V gene. CDR3 length: 16 amino acids. Trimming took 2 bases from V and 2 from J, leaving 14 bases between them. CDR3 sequence: CASSYQTTDPTDTQYF. DNA for the CDR3: TGTGCCAGCAGTTACCAGACCACGGACCCCACAGATACGCAGTATTTT.

The DNA for the CDR3 is TGTGCCAGCCGCCCGTTTTCGGACACCGGGGAGCTGTTTTTT. It codes for CASRPFSDTGELFF. The rearrangement links TRBV7-3 to TRBJ2-2; D gene unclear. Germline values: CDR1 SGHTA, CDR2 FQGTGA. V was clipped by 8 bases and J by 3 bases, with 13 bases between them. The CDR3 extends over 14 amino acids.

This sequence joins TRBV5-1 and TRBJ2-1; unclear D gene. Trimming pared 9 bases from V and 7 bases from J, leaving 17 bases between. The CDR3 is 13 residues long. Germline-derived CDR1 and CDR2 are SGHRS and YFSETQ. The CDR3 reads CATRPGAWNEQFF. The CDR3 DNA follows: TGCGCCACCAGACCAGGCGCCTGGAATGAGCAGTTCTTC. Filled out from reference TRBV5-1 and TRBJ2-1, the complete variable domain reads KAGVTQTPRYLIKTRGQQVTLSCSPISGHRSVSWYQQTPGQGLQFLFEYFSETQRNKGNFPGRFSGRQFSNSRSEMNVSTLELGDSALYLCATRPGAWNEQFFGPGTRLTVL.

The V and J genes are TRBV5-1 and TRBJ2-5, with 10 bases that match TRBD1. Looked up from germline, CDR1 is SGHRS and CDR2 is YFSETQ. V shed 3 bases, J shed 5 bases, and the junction held 7 bases outside the gene matches. The CDR3 consists of 15 residues. The CDR3 loop reads CASSSRQGARETQYF. CDR3 in DNA: TGCGCCAGCAGCTCCCGACAGGGGGCGAGGGAGACCCAGTACTTC.

The table lists this clone with a count of one. V and J are TRBV28 and TRBJ2-3; D may match TRBD1 or TRBD2 (5 bases each). The CDR3 spans 16 residues. Trimming took 5 bases from V and 1 from J, leaving 16 bases between them. CDR1 is MDHEN and CDR2 is SYDVKM in the germline V gene. CDR3 protein: CASSKWDAGGTDTQYF. CDR3 DNA sequence: TGTGCCAGCAGTAAGTGGGACGCCGGCGGCACAGATACGCAGTATTTT.

V is TRBV6-1 and J is TRBJ2-7; no firm D call. From germline, CDR1 is MNHNS and CDR2 SASEGT. This CDR3 has 14 residues. V was cut by 3 bases and J by 1 base, with 10 bases left in between. Here the CDR3 reads CASSEGGISYEQYF. The DNA for the CDR3 is TGTGCCAGCAGTGAGGGTGGGATTTCCTACGAGCAGTACTTC.

The genes are TRBV29-1 and TRBJ1-1; D is uncertain. The CDR3 totals 10 residues. The germline CDR1 and CDR2 sequences are SQVTM and ANQGSEA. Trimming removed 5 bases at V and 7 bases at J, with 8 bases between. The CDR3 is CSVFGGEAFF. Written as DNA, the CDR3 is TGCAGCGTTTTCGGCGGTGAAGCTTTCTTT.

The V call is TRBV18, the J call TRBJ1-4; D is ambiguous. CDR1 and CDR2 (germline): KGHSH, LQKENI. The CDR3 contains 16 residues. The V end lost 3 bases, the J end lost 0 bases, and 11 bases lay between the germline ends. CDR3: CASSPFLAATNEKLFF. The CDR3 DNA sequence: TGTGCCAGCTCACCGTTTTTGGCAGCAACTAATGAAAAACTGTTTTTT. The full variable domain, in which reference TRBV18 and TRBJ1-4 provide the parts outside the CDR3, is NAGVMQNPRHLVRRRGQEARLRCSPMKGHSHVYWYRQLPEEGLKFMVYLQKENIIDESGMPKERFSAEFPKEGPSILRIQQVVRGDSAAYFCASSPFLAATNEKLFFGSGTQLSVL.

This clone was seen once. The chain uses TRBV4-3 and TRBJ2-3; D unresolved. CDR1 and CDR2 from the germline V gene are LGHNA and YSLEER. Trimming pared 1 base from V and 3 bases from J, leaving 5 bases between. The CDR3 runs 13 residues. Here the CDR3 reads CASSQVLTDTQYF. The CDR3 DNA is TGCGCCAGCAGCCAAGTGTTGACAGATACGCAGTATTTT.

This clone was picked up one time. J is TRBJ1-2 and V is TRBV5-5; the D gene is possibly TRBD1 (6 bases). Germline CDR1 and CDR2: SGHKS and YYEKEE (reference sequence). Between the trimmed V and J ends, which lost 4 bases and 1 base, there was a span of 20 bases. The CDR3 covers 17 residues. CDR3 sequence: CASSPSGGRSYNYGYTF. DNA of the CDR3: TGTGCCAGCAGCCCTTCGGGGGGGCGTTCTTATAACTATGGCTACACCTTC.

V usage is TRBV7-3 and J usage is TRBJ2-5, with no clear D. Germline-derived CDR1 and CDR2 are SGHTA and FQGTGA. V lost 1 base, J lost 4 bases, and 13 bases lay in between. The CDR3 runs 15 residues. CDR3 protein: CASSLSPPSTETQYF. DNA for the CDR3: TGTGCCAGCAGCTTAAGTCCCCCAAGTACAGAGACCCAGTACTTC.

V and J are TRBV13 and TRBJ2-7; 12 nucleotides agree with TRBD2. Trimming took 4 bases from V and 5 from J; bases not matched to a gene: 6. Germline values: CDR1 PRHDT, CDR2 FYEKMQ (reference sequence). The CDR3 consists of 15 residues. CDR3 loop: CASSYRLAGAHEQYF. CDR3 nucleotide sequence: TGTGCCAGCAGCTACCGACTAGCGGGAGCACACGAGCAGTACTTC.

V and J are TRBV18 and TRBJ2-7; 8 bases map to TRBD2. Germline V gene data show CDR1 as KGHSH and CDR2 as LQKENI. This CDR3 region has 15 residues. J was trimmed by 5 bases and V by 2 bases; bases with no gene match: 8. The CDR3 protein is CASSPWSGSSHEQYF. CDR3 nucleotide sequence: TGTGCCAGCTCACCATGGAGCGGGAGTAGCCACGAGCAGTACTTC.

This clone has only a few counts. The CDR3 loop reads CASSPRVTNEKLFF. The CDR3 nucleotides are TGTGCCAGCAGCCCGAGGGTGACTAATGAAAAACTGTTTTTT. The chain uses TRBV5-6 and TRBJ1-4, with D uncertain. V lost 4 bases and J 2 bases, leaving 9 bases between the germline ends. CDR1 is SGHDT, CDR2 YYEEEE, per germline. The CDR3 runs 14 residues.

The J gene is TRBJ2-7, the V gene TRBV5-1; no firm D call. V was trimmed by 4 bases and J by 3 bases, leaving 17 bases between them. The CDR3 length is 15 residues. CDR1 and CDR2 from the germline V gene are SGHRS and YFSETQ. This CDR3 is CASSPGYRDVYEQYF. CDR3 DNA sequence: TGCGCCAGCAGCCCCGGGTACAGAGACGTCTACGAGCAGTACTTC.

J is TRBJ2-1 and V is TRBV10-1; 7 bases align to TRBD2. Trimming cost V 4 bases and J 7 bases; bases outside gene matches: 10. The germline CDR1 and CDR2 sequences are WNHNN and SYGVQD (reference sequence). The CDR3 totals 15 residues. This CDR3 reads CASSGRAGVGNEQFF. CDR3 DNA: TGCGCCAGCAGTGGTCGGGCGGGAGTGGGAAATGAGCAGTTCTTC.

CDR3 amino acids: CASSQGLAGVLNEQYF. The CDR3 coding sequence is TGTGCCAGCAGCCAGGGACTAGCGGGAGTATTAAACGAGCAGTACTTC. V and J are TRBV16 and TRBJ2-7; TRBD2 aligns across 14 bases. V lost 3 bases to trimming and J lost 5 bases; unmatched junction nucleotides: 6. CDR3 length: 16 amino acids. CDR1 KGHSY and CDR2 FQNENV come from the germline V gene.

This chain connects TRBV6-5 to TRBJ1-3; D perhaps matches TRBD1 (5 bases). Germline V gene data show CDR1 as MNHEY and CDR2 as SVGAGI. This CDR3 is built from 13 residues. The germline V and J ends were trimmed by 2 bases and 7 bases, with 9 bases remaining between them. The CDR3 region is CASSYDRGNTIYF. CDR3 sequence (DNA): TGTGCCAGCAGTTACGACAGAGGGAACACCATATATTTT.

This chain uses TRBV9 with TRBJ2-7; 7 bases fit TRBD2. With V trimmed by 5 bases and J by 2 bases, 7 bases remained unmatched. There are 14 residues in the CDR3. From germline, CDR1 is SGDLS and CDR2 YYNGEE. In DNA form, the CDR3 reads TGTGCCAGCAGTACCGGGACTACCACCTACGAGCAGTACTTC. The encoded protein is CASSTGTTTYEQYF.

The chain is built from TRBV6-5 and TRBJ1-3, with D unresolved. Trimming removed 0 bases from V and 3 bases from J, with 9 bases in between. CDR1 and CDR2 from the germline V gene are MNHEY and SVGAGI. The CDR3 runs 15 residues. The CDR3 nucleotides read TGTGCCAGCAGTTACTCCGGTATGAATGGAAACACCATATATTTT. It specifies CASSYSGMNGNTIYF.

In its sample, this clone was seen once. The rearrangement joins TRBV4-3 to TRBJ2-7; 7 bases are a match to TRBD2. Germline V lookup: CDR1 LGHNA, CDR2 YSLEER. The V and J ends lost 1 base and 0 bases, in that order; junction bases with no gene match: 6. The CDR3 extends over 16 amino acids. CDR3 protein: CASSQAAGLGSYEQYF. The CDR3 DNA sequence: TGCGCCAGCAGCCAAGCAGCGGGATTGGGCTCCTACGAGCAGTACTTC.

The V and J genes are TRBV6-5 and TRBJ2-1; TRBD2 matches 8 bases. The J segment lost 4 bases and the V segment lost 5 bases, leaving 7 bases of the junction unmatched. The CDR3 sequence is 15 residues long. The germline CDR1 and CDR2 sequences are MNHEY and SVGAGI. The CDR3 spells CASSRSGISYNEQFF. In DNA form, the CDR3 reads TGTGCCAGCAGTCGTAGCGGGATCTCTTACAATGAGCAGTTCTTC.

To note about this clone: Other DNA sequences in this sample translate to the same CDR3. The chain couples TRBV28 to TRBJ2-7; 7 bases match TRBD1. Trimming took 4 bases from V and 2 from J; bases not matched to a gene: 5. CDR1 is MDHEN, CDR2 SYDVKM, per germline. There are 14 residues in the CDR3. The CDR3 DNA is TGTGCCAGCAGTTCGCCCGGGACAGCCTACGAGCAGTACTTC. Its protein product is CASSSPGTAYEQYF.

This chain links TRBV27 with TRBJ1-1; TRBD1 matches at 10 bases. The ends lost 5 bases at V and 1 base at J; junction bases unmatched: 4. There are 15 residues in the CDR3. CDR1 MNHEY and CDR2 SMNVEV come from the germline V gene (reference sequence). The CDR3 coding sequence is TGTGCCAGCAGTGGGACAGGGGAGGCGAACACTGAAGCTTTCTTT. The encoded protein is CASSGTGEANTEAFF.

Worth noting for this clone: This specimen includes other DNA sequences encoding the same CDR3. This chain uses TRBV6-5 with TRBJ2-1; no clear D gene. Trimming stripped 4 bases from V and 3 bases from J, with 7 bases between. From germline, CDR1 is MNHEY and CDR2 SVGAGI. CDR3 size: 13 residues. The CDR3, as DNA: TGTGCCAGCAGTTTCCAGGACTACAATGAGCAGTTCTTC. Translated, it gives CASSFQDYNEQFF.

V is TRBV5-6 and J is TRBJ1-5; tentative D call: TRBD1 (6 bases). V lost 2 bases and J lost 4, with 13 bases in between. The CDR3 runs 15 residues. The germline V gene encodes CDR1 SGHDT and CDR2 YYEEEE. The CDR3 is CASSFFRGNNQPQHF. DNA for the CDR3: TGTGCCAGCAGCTTTTTCAGGGGTAATAATCAGCCCCAGCATTTT. The entire variable domain, with the rest obtained from reference TRBV5-6 and TRBJ1-5, is as follows: DAGVTQSPTHLIKTRGQQVTLRCSPKSGHDTVSWYQQALGQGPQFIFQYYEEEERQRGNFPDRFSGHQFPNYSSELNVNALLLGDSALYLCASSFFRGNNQPQHFGDGTRLSIL.